This T cell receptor beta chain is from a study of blood T cell repertoires in COVID-19 (dated by TCRdb to the early 2020s). Background on the whole study: The collaborator samples originated in the United States, Italy and Spain and spanned the acute and convalescent phases of COVID-19. Sample metadata almost always included a de-identified subject ID, COVID-19 status, age in years and sex. Subjects who had been exposed to COVID-19, were actively infected with it, or had recovered from it provided the deeply sampled blood TCRbeta repertoires that made up the dataset. The repertoires were released in a freely available public database intended as a resource for research on the immune response to SARS-CoV-2. Samples were obtained from the ongoing ImmuneRACE study (first 160 participants) and from 1,254 subjects provided by 6 global collaborators. Where available, HLA class I and class II types were obtained from metadata supplied by the sample provider rather than from assay-based typing. The prospective study material was composed of cDNA or gDNA derived from T cells, B-cell-depleted T cells, or PBMCs.

In the germline V gene, CDR1 corresponds to SGHTA and CDR2 to FQGTGA. The germline V and J ends show losses of 5 bases and 7 bases respectively, and no gene match explains 3 bases of the junction. The CDR3 runs 14 residues from the cysteine to the phenylalanine. Only the CDR3 portion is preserved as DNA: 42 bases, with reading frame beginning at the first base. Summary of the overall study and its limitations: How much clinical and demographic metadata was included differed by source and by participant, and the metadata was provided uncurated.

A remark on this clone: Its antigen is still unknown. No base qualities exist here, and no much larger clone lies one base off it.

TCRbeta CDR3 regions were amplified from genomic DNA using the immunoSEQ Assay, a bias-controlled multiplex PCR. The original methods were these. Within the assay, amplification of reference gene primers was used to estimate how many nucleated cells each sample contained. To quantify the absolute abundance of each unique TCRbeta CDR3 rearrangement, sequence reads were collapsed and filtered. For each sample, productive Simpson clonality was calculated by taking the square root of Simpson's diversity index across productive rearrangements. TCRdb mirrors the immuneACCESS table, restricted to in-frame sequences. Some clones are absent from its copies; in checked studies, under half trace to an unresolved V gene, and the reason for the others is unknown. Clonal size and the V and J genes are those of that table, whereas D and trimming came from the DNA. The sample has fewer than 300,000 clones on record, 70% to 90% of them singletons. The ten largest clones capture 0.99% of the sample.

Another Seattle source contributed samples from volunteer blood donors who had recovered from COVID-19. Collaborating institutions collected whole blood in K2EDTA tubes following their own protocols. For TCRbeta analysis, collaborators shipped samples in one of three forms: frozen whole blood, isolated PBMCs, or DNA extracted from either of those sample types. The source material was peripheral blood. This TCR came from a woman in her thirties or forties who had recovered from COVID-19. The rearrangement joined TRBV7-3 to TRBJ2-2; the central 11 bases match TRBD2. CDR3 reads: CASSPGTSGGELFF. The nucleotides read TGTGCCAGCAGCCCCGGGACTAGCGGCGGGGAGCTGTTTTTT.